This is a list of T cell receptor beta chains from one sample in a study of technical replicates of blood from a handful of donors. This table comes from immunoSEQ multiplex PCR, and its TCRdb copy is limited to in-frame clones, with some not included. The table includes over 70,000 clones, about 97% detected once. Sequencing was performed on T cells isolated from PBMCs. These receptors all stem from a human donor in good health. Each CDR3 is given with its conserved first and last residue. Each record gives: D gene, V gene, clone size, J gene, CDR3 DNA, CDR3 protein. A D gene is named only where the DNA matches it firmly. The size entry is marked missing in some rows and otherwise reads once, few, many or a size class.

>-|TRBV5-1|-|TRBJ2-1
TGCGCCAGCAGCTTGGGGGGGCTGGATGAGCAGTTCTTC
CASSLGGLDEQFF
>-|TRBV27|-|TRBJ2-3
TGTGCCAGCAGTTTCGACCTAGCCGGTCGGACGCAGTATTTT
CASSFDLAGRTQYF
>TRBD2|TRBV19|-|TRBJ2-1
TGTGCCAGTAAGCTAGCGGGAGGGCCTAACAATGAGCAGTTCTTC
CASKLAGGPNNEQFF
>TRBD2|TRBV6-5|-|TRBJ2-1
TGTGCCAGCAGGACCTCGGGACTAGCGACCGATGAGCAGTTCTTC
CASRTSGLATDEQFF
>-|TRBV4-1|-|TRBJ2-1
TGCGCCAGCAGCCAACCGGGTTTGAGCTCCTACAATGAGCAGTTCTTC
CASSQPGLSSYNEQFF
>-|TRBV6-5|-|TRBJ1-1
TGTGCCAGCAGTCAACGGGGAATTGGAGCTTTCTTT
CASSQRGIGAFF
>TRBD1|TRBV27|-|TRBJ1-2
TGTGCCAGCAGTCCCTCGCAGGGGGTGTTAGCTAACTATGGCTACACCTTC
CASSPSQGVLANYGYTF
>TRBD1|TRBV29-1|-|TRBJ2-7
TGCAGCGTTGAAGACGGGACAGGAGAAGTCTACGAGCAGTACTTC
CSVEDGTGEVYEQYF
>TRBD2|TRBV19|-|TRBJ2-1
TGTGCCAGTAGCCCAGGACTAGCGGGGGAACTGAATGAGCAGTTCTTC
CASSPGLAGELNEQFF
>-|TRBV28|-|TRBJ1-5
TGTGCCAGCAGTCCCCACAGGGCCTCTCAGCCCCAGCATTTT
CASSPHRASQPQHF
>-|TRBV27|-|TRBJ1-3
TGTGCCAGCAGGCGAACAGGTGACGGGGGAAACACCATATATTTT
CASRRTGDGGNTIYF
>-|TRBV9|-|TRBJ1-1
TGTGCCAGCAGCGTAGTAGACAGGCCCACTGAAGCTTTCTTT
CASSVVDRPTEAFF
>-|TRBV29-1|-|TRBJ2-2
TGCAGCGTTGCAGACACCGGGGAGCTGTTTTTT
CSVADTGELFF
>TRBD1|TRBV14|-|TRBJ2-7
TGTGCCAGCAGCCCCCGGGACAGGTCCAAATACGAGCAGTACTTC
CASSPRDRSKYEQYF
>-|TRBV7-6|-|TRBJ2-3
TGTGCCAGCAGCTTAGCGTTAGTGGATACGCAGTATTTT
CASSLALVDTQYF
>-|TRBV6-1|-|TRBJ2-5
TGTGCCAGCAGCCGAACACCGGAGACCCAGTACTTC
CASSRTPETQYF
>-|TRBV29-1|-|TRBJ1-5
TGCAGCGTGGCGGGTGGAGATCAGCCCCAGCATTTT
CSVAGGDQPQHF
>-|TRBV7-9|-|TRBJ1-2
TGTGCCAGCAGCTTACCGGCAGGCTATGGCTACACCTTC
CASSLPAGYGYTF
>-|TRBV27|-|TRBJ2-1
TGTGCCAGCAGTTTACTGACCAGGCGGGATGAGCAGTTCTTC
CASSLLTRRDEQFF
>-|TRBV11-3|-|TRBJ2-3
TGTGCCAGCAGCTTGAATAGATTGGTAGATACGCAGTATTTT
CASSLNRLVDTQYF
>-|TRBV11-3|-|TRBJ1-1
TGTGCCAGCAGCTCGGCCGGCCGACACGTTTCCCAGAACACTGAAGCTTTCTTT
CASSSAGRHVSQNTEAFF
>TRBD1|TRBV4-1|-|TRBJ2-7
TGCGCCAGCAGCCCTAGCCCGGGACAGGGTGGCCCCTACGAGCAGTACTTC
CASSPSPGQGGPYEQYF
>TRBD2|TRBV11-2|-|TRBJ2-1
TGTGCCAGCAGACGACCGGGACTAGGATACAATGAGCAGTTCTTC
CASRRPGLGYNEQFF
>TRBD1|TRBV7-9|-|TRBJ2-5
TGTGCCAGCAGCTTAGCGCCCGGACAGGGAGGTCGACAAGAGACCCAGTACTTC
CASSLAPGQGGRQETQYF
>TRBD1|TRBV5-1|-|TRBJ2-3
TGCGCCAGCAGCTTGCCTACAGGGGAAAGCACAGATACGCAGTATTTT
CASSLPTGESTDTQYF
>-|TRBV11-1|once|TRBJ2-7
TGTGCCAGCAGCTTAGAGGGAGAGTCCTACGAGCAGTACTTC
CASSLEGESYEQYF
>TRBD2|TRBV27|once|TRBJ2-3
TGTGCCAGCAGTTTAACCGCCGGGACTAGCGGGAGATCAGATACGCAGTATTTT
CASSLTAGTSGRSDTQYF
>TRBD1|TRBV29-1|-|TRBJ1-3
TGCAGCGTTGTCCGGGACAGTAGAAACACCATATATTTT
CSVVRDSRNTIYF